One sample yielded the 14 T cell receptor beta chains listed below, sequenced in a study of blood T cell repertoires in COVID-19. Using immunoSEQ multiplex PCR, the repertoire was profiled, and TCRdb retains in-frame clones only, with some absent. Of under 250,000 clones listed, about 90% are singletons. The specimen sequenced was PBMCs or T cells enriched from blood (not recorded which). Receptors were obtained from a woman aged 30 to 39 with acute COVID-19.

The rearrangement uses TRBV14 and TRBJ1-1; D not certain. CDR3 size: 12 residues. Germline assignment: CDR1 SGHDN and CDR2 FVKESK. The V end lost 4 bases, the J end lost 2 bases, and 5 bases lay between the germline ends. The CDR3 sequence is CASSPLNTEAFF. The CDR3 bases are TGTGCCAGCAGCCCCCTAAACACTGAAGCTTTCTTT.

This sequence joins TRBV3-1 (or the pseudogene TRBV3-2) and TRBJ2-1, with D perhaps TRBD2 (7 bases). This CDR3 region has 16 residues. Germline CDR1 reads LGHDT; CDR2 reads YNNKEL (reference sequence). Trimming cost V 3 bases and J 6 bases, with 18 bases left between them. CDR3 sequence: CASSQHGLGGGNEQFF. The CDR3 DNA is TGTGCCAGCAGCCAGCACGGACTGGGAGGGGGCAATGAGCAGTTCTTC.

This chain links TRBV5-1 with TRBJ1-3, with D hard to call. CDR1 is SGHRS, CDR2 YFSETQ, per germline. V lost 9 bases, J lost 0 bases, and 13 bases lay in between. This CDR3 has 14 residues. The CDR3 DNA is TGCGCCACCCCCCCCCGGGGCTCTGGAAACACCATATATTTT. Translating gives CATPPRGSGNTIYF.

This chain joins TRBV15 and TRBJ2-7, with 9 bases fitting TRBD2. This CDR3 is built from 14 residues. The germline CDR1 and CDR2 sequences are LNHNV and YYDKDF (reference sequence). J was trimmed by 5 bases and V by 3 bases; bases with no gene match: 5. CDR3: CATSSSGGLDEQYF. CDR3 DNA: TGTGCCACCAGCAGTAGCGGGGGACTCGACGAGCAGTACTTC.

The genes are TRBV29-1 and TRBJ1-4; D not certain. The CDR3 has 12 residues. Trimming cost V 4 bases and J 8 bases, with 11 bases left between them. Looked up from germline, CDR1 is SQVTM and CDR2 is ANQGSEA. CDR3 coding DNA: TGCAGCGTTGCGCCGGGAGGGGAAAAACTGTTTTTT. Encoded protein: CSVAPGGEKLFF. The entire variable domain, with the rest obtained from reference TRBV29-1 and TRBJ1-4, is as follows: SAVISQKPSRDICQRGTSLTIQCQVDSQVTMMFWYRQQPGQSLTLIATANQGSEATYESGFVIDKFPISRPNLTFSTLTVSNMSPEDSSIYLCSVAPGGEKLFFGSGTQLSVL.

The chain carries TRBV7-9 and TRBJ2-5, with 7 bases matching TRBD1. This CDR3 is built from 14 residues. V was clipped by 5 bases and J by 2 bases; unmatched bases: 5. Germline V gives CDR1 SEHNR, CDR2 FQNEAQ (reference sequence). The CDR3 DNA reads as TGTGCCAGCAGCCCTACGGGACAGCAAGAGACCCAGTACTTC. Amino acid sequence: CASSPTGQQETQYF.

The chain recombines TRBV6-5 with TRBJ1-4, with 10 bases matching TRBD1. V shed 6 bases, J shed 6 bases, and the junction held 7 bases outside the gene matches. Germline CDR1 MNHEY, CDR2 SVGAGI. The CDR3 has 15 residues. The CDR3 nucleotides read TGTGCCAGCAGGTCTGACAGGGGGCTGCATGAAAAACTGTTTTTT. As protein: CASRSDRGLHEKLFF.

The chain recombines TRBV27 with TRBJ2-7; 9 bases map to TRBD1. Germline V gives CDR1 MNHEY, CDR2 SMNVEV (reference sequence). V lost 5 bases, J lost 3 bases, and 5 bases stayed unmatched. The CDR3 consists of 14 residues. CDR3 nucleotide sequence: TGTGCCAGCAGTCCGGGACAGGGATTCTACGAGCAGTACTTC. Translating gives CASSPGQGFYEQYF.

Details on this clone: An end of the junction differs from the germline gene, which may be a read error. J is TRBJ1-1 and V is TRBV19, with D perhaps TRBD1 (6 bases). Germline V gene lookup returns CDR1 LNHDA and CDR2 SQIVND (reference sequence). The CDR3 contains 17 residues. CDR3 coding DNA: TGTGCCAGTAGAAAAGGACAGAGTGGATCGGGGAACCCTGAAGCTTTCTTT. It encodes CASRKGQSGSGNPEAFF.

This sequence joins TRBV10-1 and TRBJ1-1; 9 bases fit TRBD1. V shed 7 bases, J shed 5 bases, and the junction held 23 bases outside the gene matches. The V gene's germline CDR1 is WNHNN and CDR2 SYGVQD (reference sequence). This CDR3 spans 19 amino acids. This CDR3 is CASIDKTGDRVGVRTEAFF. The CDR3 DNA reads TGCGCCAGCATTGACAAGACCGGGGACAGGGTAGGCGTAAGGACTGAAGCTTTCTTT.

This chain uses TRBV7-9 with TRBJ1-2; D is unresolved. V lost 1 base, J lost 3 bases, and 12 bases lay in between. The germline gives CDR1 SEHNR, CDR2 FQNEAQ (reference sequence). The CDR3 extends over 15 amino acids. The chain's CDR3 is CASSLGVDEDYGYTF. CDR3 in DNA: TGTGCCAGCAGCTTAGGGGTGGATGAGGACTATGGCTACACCTTC.

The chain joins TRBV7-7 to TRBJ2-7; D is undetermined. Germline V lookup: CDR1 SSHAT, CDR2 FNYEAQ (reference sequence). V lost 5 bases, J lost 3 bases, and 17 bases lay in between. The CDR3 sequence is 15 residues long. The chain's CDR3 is CASSPTGTGGYEQYF. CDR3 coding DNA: TGTGCCAGCAGCCCTACCGGAACTGGCGGCTACGAGCAGTACTTC.

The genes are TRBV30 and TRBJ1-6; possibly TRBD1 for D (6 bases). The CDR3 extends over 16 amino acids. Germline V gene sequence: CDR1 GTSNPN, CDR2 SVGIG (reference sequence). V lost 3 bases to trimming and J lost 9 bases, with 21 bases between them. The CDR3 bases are TGTGCCTGGAGCCCCCTCGATGGGGGCGGCGGTTCACCCCTCCACTTT. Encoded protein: CAWSPLDGGGGSPLHF.

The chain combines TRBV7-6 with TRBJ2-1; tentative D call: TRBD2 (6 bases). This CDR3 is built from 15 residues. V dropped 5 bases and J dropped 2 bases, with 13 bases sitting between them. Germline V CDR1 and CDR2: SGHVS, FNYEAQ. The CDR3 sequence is CASSPQEGPYNEQFF. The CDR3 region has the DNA TGTGCCAGCAGCCCTCAGGAGGGGCCCTACAATGAGCAGTTCTTC.